A selection of T cell receptor beta chains follows, all from one sample in a study of T cell repertoires in cytomegalovirus infection. Each CDR3 protein gets one entry after TCRdb re-called the reads with MiXCR. The data show about 130,000 distinct CDR3 sequences, with almost 9% seen just once and about 9.4% held by the top ten. Source material: PBMCs. The source is a human donor in good health (CMV status not recorded). Some clones in this sample may be carry-over from other donors' samples. CDR3s include the opening cysteine and the closing phenylalanine or tryptophan. A D gene is named only where the DNA matches it firmly. Only part of the rows carry a size: once, few, many, or a class if the clone is expanded.

j_call	clone_size	d_call	v_call	cdr3_aa	cdr3_nt
TRBJ1-1	NA	NA	TRBV28	CASSLDSYTEAFF	TGTGCCAGCAGTTTAGACAGTTACACTGAAGCTTTCTTT
TRBJ1-6	many	NA	TRBV14	CASSQLTGQPLHF	TGTGCCAGCAGCCAACTCACGGGACAACCCCTCCACTTT
TRBJ1-1	many	TRBD1	TRBV7-2	CASSITGTENTEAFF	TGTGCCAGCAGCATAACCGGGACAGAGAACACTGAAGCTTTCTTT
TRBJ2-2	many	TRBD1	TRBV7-6	CASSLTGYTGELFF	TGTGCCAGCAGCTTGACAGGGTACACCGGGGAGCTGTTTTTT
TRBJ1-6	few	TRBD1	TRBV20-1	CSASPQGVPSGEPLHF	TGCAGTGCTAGCCCACAGGGGGTGCCCTCCGGAGAACCCCTCCACTTT
TRBJ1-1	many	NA	TRBV12-3/TRBV12-4	CASSFRAGSTEAFF	TGTGCCAGCAGTTTTCGGGCGGGGAGCACTGAAGCTTTCTTT
TRBJ1-5	NA	NA	TRBV19	CASKGTENQPQHF	TGTGCCAGCAAGGGGACCGAGAATCAGCCCCAGCATTTT
TRBJ2-7	many	NA	TRBV7-9	CASSQTGSEQYF	TGTGCCAGCAGCCAGACAGGTTCTGAGCAGTACTTC
TRBJ2-3	many	NA	TRBV7-3	CASSSGQSGTQYF	TGTGCCAGCAGCTCCGGGCAAAGTGGTACGCAGTATTTT
TRBJ1-5	many	NA	TRBV7-2	CASSLGPGRYQPQHF	TGTGCCAGCAGCTTAGGCCCGGGAAGATATCAGCCCCAGCATTTT
TRBJ2-5	many	TRBD1	TRBV28	CASSSGTGITQYF	TGTGCCAGCAGCTCCGGGACAGGTATTACCCAGTACTTC
TRBJ1-4	many	NA	TRBV7-8	CASSLGWGLNEKLFF	TGTGCCAGCAGCTTAGGATGGGGGCTTAATGAAAAACTGTTTTTT
TRBJ2-1	many	TRBD1	TRBV7-8	CASTVGAGGSYNEQFF	TGTGCCAGCACCGTGGGGGCAGGGGGCTCCTACAATGAGCAGTTCTTC
TRBJ2-5	few	NA	TRBV5-1	CASRRGDKETQYF	TGCGCCAGCAGAAGGGGGGATAAAGAGACCCAGTACTTC
TRBJ2-7	many	TRBD1	TRBV28	CAGDRDRSSYEQYF	TGTGCCGGCGACCGGGACAGGAGCTCCTACGAGCAGTACTTC
TRBJ2-1	few	TRBD2	TRBV20-1	CSARTSGGSSYNEQFF	TGCAGTGCTAGAACTAGCGGGGGAAGCTCCTACAATGAGCAGTTCTTC
TRBJ2-7	many	NA	TRBV28	CASSLAGSGTYEQYF	TGTGCCAGCAGTTTAGCGGGGTCCGGGACCTACGAGCAGTACTTC
TRBJ2-5	many	TRBD1	TRBV24-1	CATSETGGKETQYF	TGTGCCACCAGTGAGACAGGGGGCAAAGAGACCCAGTACTTC
TRBJ2-1	many	NA	TRBV29-1	CSVRQPSSYNEQFF	TGCAGCGTAAGACAGCCTAGCTCCTACAATGAGCAGTTCTTC
TRBJ1-2	NA	TRBD1	TRBV7-9	CASSRRDSLRYGYTF	TGTGCCAGCAGCCGCCGGGACAGCCTCCGGTATGGCTACACCTTC
TRBJ2-1	few	TRBD1	TRBV5-1	CASARTGSNEQFF	TGCGCCAGCGCCCGGACAGGGTCCAATGAGCAGTTCTTC
TRBJ1-5	many	TRBD1	TRBV4-1	CASPGTGYNQPQHF	TGCGCCAGCCCCGGGACAGGGTATAATCAGCCCCAGCATTTT
TRBJ1-1	NA	TRBD1	TRBV29-1	CSDLQGTTEAFF	TGCAGCGACCTACAGGGGACCACTGAAGCTTTCTTT
TRBJ1-2	few	NA	TRBV20-1	CSAKPPKAEGYTF	TGCAGTGCTAAACCCCCGAAGGCGGAAGGCTACACCTTC